This paragraph covers one T cell receptor (beta chain) sequence. The antigen is undetermined. Sequencing used immunoSEQ multiplex PCR; TCRdb keeps in-frame clones, though not all of them. Of roughly 220,000 clones detected, 75% to 95% appear once; the ten largest clones hold 1% to 1.2%. The CDR3 sequence is 16 residues long. Germline-derived CDR1 and CDR2 are GTSNPN and SVGIG (reference sequence). V shed 2 bases, J shed 3 bases, and the junction held 10 bases outside the gene matches. These data belong to a study of cytomegalovirus exposure and HLA in healthy donors. Study-wide results and limits: Both high specificity and high sensitivity reportedly marked the classifier's diagnosis of cytomegalovirus status.

The sequence derives from a woman aged 18-35 years in good health and CMV-seronegative. The chain employs TRBV30 and TRBJ2-1, with 7 positions matching TRBD2. Input material: PBMCs. CDR3 nucleotide sequence: TGTGCCTGGAGTTTCCTCAGCGGGGCTATCTACAATGAGCAGTTCTTC. Protein product: CAWSFLSGAIYNEQFF.